The 31 T cell receptor beta chains presented below share a single source sample, sequenced in a study of spatial heterogeneity in lung cancer. Study-wide results and caveats: Expanded alpha and beta TCR counts within tumors tracked tumor mutation counts.

Documented time point: sample taken at primary tumor resection. What these receptors recognize is not known. TCRdb called the 5' RACE reads again in MiXCR, with one record for every CDR3 protein. The sample includes about 17,000 distinct CDR3 sequences, 5% to 7.5% of them seen just once. Material: lung tumor tissue, obtained at surgery. The receptors originated from a male donor with early-stage non-small cell lung cancer.

Concerning this clonotype itself: This beta chain represents an off-target read in a library built for alpha chains; its size is of limited meaning. The genes are TRBV30 and TRBJ1-2; D perhaps matches TRBD1 (5 bases). CDR3 length equals 18 residues. Germline V gene lookup returns CDR1 GTSNPN and CDR2 SVGIG (reference sequence). The ends were cut back, 1 base at V and 2 bases at J, with 23 bases in the middle. Here the CDR3 DNA reads TGTGCCTGGAGTGCCCCCGACGATTGGGGCAAAGCGAACTATGGCTACACCTTC. Its translation is CAWSAPDDWGKANYGYTF.

This clonotype was seen repeatedly, ten times or more. This beta chain slipped into a library made for alpha chains as a stray read, so its size is not meaningful. The J gene is TRBJ1-4, the V gene TRBV25-1; D is undetermined. V was clipped by 2 bases and J by 0 bases, with 7 bases between them. Germline loops: CDR1 MGHDK, CDR2 SYGVNS. This CDR3 contains 15 residues. Here the CDR3 DNA reads TGTGCCAGCAGTGAAGGGAGGGCAACTAATGAAAAACTGTTTTTT. Amino acids: CASSEGRATNEKLFF.

This clonotype was recorded many times. This beta chain represents an off-target read in a library built for alpha chains; its size is of limited meaning. J is TRBJ2-3 and V is TRBV3-1, with 10 bases that match TRBD2. This CDR3 contains 19 residues. From germline, CDR1 is LGHDT and CDR2 YNNKEL (reference sequence). J lost 2 bases, V lost 0 bases, and 11 bases had no gene match. The CDR3 sequence is CASSQDGLAGAVHTDTQYF. The DNA for the CDR3 is TGTGCCAGCAGCCAAGACGGCCTAGCGGGAGCGGTGCACACAGATACGCAGTATTTT.

This clonotype has ten or more counts. Since the library was made to target alpha chains, this beta chain is a stray read and its abundance is not meaningful. The genes are TRBV10-3 and TRBJ1-2; D is ambiguous. Trimming cost V 2 bases and J 6 bases, with 13 bases left between them. The CDR3 length is 14 residues. Per the germline V gene, CDR1 is ENHRY and CDR2 is SYGVKD. CDR3 sequence (DNA): TGTGCCATCAGTGAGGGGGAAGGTCGGGATGGCTACACCTTC. It specifies CAISEGEGRDGYTF.

This clonotype occurred many times. This beta chain turned up in a library designed for alpha chains; as an off-target read, its abundance says little. The chain is built from TRBV7-2 and TRBJ2-1; 10 bases are a match to TRBD2. Germline V lookup: CDR1 SGHTA, CDR2 FQGNSA. The V segment lost 0 bases and the J segment 6 bases; nucleotides outside the gene matches: 2. The CDR3 is made up of 15 amino acids. CDR3 sequence: CASSLAAGGPNEQFF. Written as DNA, the CDR3 is TGTGCCAGCAGCTTAGCAGCGGGGGGGCCCAATGAGCAGTTCTTC.

This clonotype has ten or more counts. Being off target in a library aimed at alpha chains, this beta chain has a size of little meaning. The chain carries TRBV28 and TRBJ1-2, with a weak D call TRBD1 (5 bases). Trimming cost V 6 bases and J 2 bases, with 16 bases left between them. The CDR3 runs to 15 residues. Germline assignment: CDR1 MDHEN and CDR2 SYDVKM. CDR3 bases: TGTGCCAGCAGGCTATACCCGGGACCGAACTATGGCTACACCTTC. Translated: CASRLYPGPNYGYTF.

Remarks on this clonotype: With a much larger clone just one base away, this may be a read error. This beta chain is off target for a library built for alpha chains, so its abundance means little. The CDR3 protein is CSARDQAGGYTDTQYF. The CDR3 DNA sequence: TGCAGTGCTAGAGACCAAGCGGGGGGATACACAGATACGCAGTATTTT. V gene TRBV20-1 combines with J gene TRBJ2-3, with 9 bases matching TRBD2. V was pared by 0 bases and J by 2 bases, with 6 bases of the junction left unmatched. CDR3 length equals 16 residues. Germline V lookup: CDR1 DFQATT, CDR2 SNEGSKA (reference sequence).

This clonotype has a handful of counts. The library was prepared for alpha chains; this beta chain is a stray read, so its frequency means little. This rearrangement joins TRBV5-8 to TRBJ2-7; TRBD2 matches at 11 bases. The trim removed 1 base at V and 5 bases at J, leaving 2 bases unmatched. Germline assignment: CDR1 SGHTS and CDR2 YDEGEE. The CDR3 runs 14 residues. The DNA for the CDR3 is TGTGCCAGCAGCTTGCAACTAGCGGGAGACGAGCAGTACTTC. Translation: CASSLQLAGDEQYF.

This clonotype is medium-sized. The library was built for alpha chains, so this beta chain is an off-target read and its size means little. The gene calls are TRBV20-1 and TRBJ2-5, with 11 bases that match TRBD2. Germline V gene lookup returns CDR1 DFQATT and CDR2 SNEGSKA (reference sequence). This CDR3 comprises 16 residues. V was pared by 3 bases and J by 4 bases, with 10 bases of the junction left unmatched. CDR3 sequence reads: CSASTVGSGRAETQYF. Here the CDR3 DNA reads TGCAGTGCTAGTACAGTCGGTAGCGGGAGGGCAGAGACCCAGTACTTC.

The table lists this clonotype with many counts. This beta chain is off target for a library built for alpha chains, so its abundance means little. The rearrangement joins TRBV11-2 to TRBJ1-6; D ambiguous. CDR3 length: 14 residues. Germline lookup yields CDR1 SGHAT and CDR2 FQNNGV. The V end lost 5 bases, the J end lost 7 bases, and 12 bases lay between the germline ends. Written as DNA, the CDR3 is TGTGCCAGCAGCCTCCCGCGGGGAAATTCACCCCTCCACTTT. As protein: CASSLPRGNSPLHF.

Sample share makes this clonotype medium-sized. This beta chain turned up in a library designed for alpha chains; as an off-target read, its abundance says little. This chain links TRBV7-9 with TRBJ2-3; D call uncertain. There are 14 residues in the CDR3. The V gene lost 3 bases and the J gene lost 0 bases, with 7 bases spanning the gap. Per the germline V gene, CDR1 is SEHNR and CDR2 is FQNEAQ (reference sequence). CDR3 bases: TGTGCCAGCAGCTTTGAAGGGAGCACAGATACGCAGTATTTT. Translation: CASSFEGSTDTQYF.

The table lists this clonotype with a few counts. This beta chain was picked up by a library intended for alpha chains and is off target, so its count carries little meaning. This chain connects TRBV5-6 to TRBJ2-1, with 14 positions matching TRBD2. Per germline, CDR1 SGHDT and CDR2 YYEEEE. Losses at the gene ends were 1 base for V and 7 bases for J; bases not matched to a gene: 13. There are 19 residues in the CDR3. This CDR3 is CASSLLTSGRAVRANEQFF. The CDR3 nucleotides read TGTGCCAGCAGCTTGTTGACTAGCGGGAGGGCCGTTAGGGCGAATGAGCAGTTCTTC.

This clonotype was counted only a few times. This beta chain is off target for a library built for alpha chains, so its abundance means little. The chain joins TRBV2 to TRBJ2-2; tentatively, D is TRBD1 (6 bases). Trimming took 6 bases from V and 5 from J, leaving 16 bases between them. This CDR3 comprises 15 residues. The V gene's germline CDR1 is SNHLY and CDR2 FYNNEI. CDR3 nucleotides: TGTGCCAGCAGGCCCGGACAGAGGGGGACCGGGGAGCTGTTTTTT. This codes for CASRPGQRGTGELFF.

This clonotype was counted ten times or more. This beta chain turned up in a library designed for alpha chains; as an off-target read, its abundance says little. V is TRBV7-6 and J is TRBJ2-1; D possibly matches TRBD1 or TRBD2 (7 bases each). Germline loops: CDR1 SGHVS, CDR2 FNYEAQ. Trimming removed 5 bases from V and 8 bases from J, with 19 bases in between. The CDR3 is made up of 15 amino acids. The CDR3 nucleotides are TGTGCCAGCAGCAAGAGCGGGACAGTTTACGATGAGCAGTTCTTC. It translates to CASSKSGTVYDEQFF.

This clonotype has a count of ten or more. This beta chain is a stray sequence in a library constructed for alpha chains; its clone size is not meaningful. This rearrangement joins TRBV18 to TRBJ2-2; 11 positions agree with TRBD2. This CDR3 has 18 residues. Trimming removed 2 bases from V and 4 bases from J; junction bases left unmatched: 9. CDR1 is KGHSH and CDR2 is LQKENI in the germline V gene. The CDR3 here is CASSPGLAGGRGTGELFF. CDR3 sequence (DNA): TGTGCCAGCTCACCAGGGCTAGCGGGAGGACGAGGCACCGGGGAGCTGTTTTTT. The full variable domain, rest sourced from reference TRBV18 and TRBJ2-2, is NAGVMQNPRHLVRRRGQEARLRCSPMKGHSHVYWYRQLPEEGLKFMVYLQKENIIDESGMPKERFSAEFPKEGPSILRIQQVVRGDSAAYFCASSPGLAGGRGTGELFFGEGSRLTVL.

About this clonotype itself: Within a library made for alpha chains, this beta chain is off target, and its count is uninformative. The chain is built from TRBV24-1 and TRBJ2-1, with unresolved D. The CDR3 spans 17 residues. V lost 0 bases, J lost 0 bases, and 11 bases lay in between. From germline, CDR1 is KGHDR and CDR2 SFDVKD. The CDR3 DNA follows: TGTGCCACCAGTGATTTGCATACGTCTAGCTCCTACAATGAGCAGTTCTTC. Amino acids: CATSDLHTSSSYNEQFF.

This clonotype appeared many times. This beta chain came through as a stray read in a library set up for alpha chains, and its size says little. The chain uses TRBV7-2 and TRBJ1-5; D not resolved. V lost 5 bases and J 3 bases, leaving 5 bases between the germline ends. CDR1 SGHTA and CDR2 FQGNSA come from the germline V gene. CDR3 length: 12 amino acids. The CDR3 loop reads CASSPNNQPQHF. The CDR3 coding sequence is TGTGCCAGCAGCCCTAACAATCAGCCCCAGCATTTT.

This clonotype has just a few counts. For a library built for alpha chains, this beta chain is a stray read; little rests on its size. This rearrangement joins TRBV6-1 to TRBJ2-5; 7 bases map to TRBD1. The trim removed 7 bases at V and 5 bases at J, leaving 7 bases unmatched. This CDR3 has 13 residues. Germline V gene data show CDR1 as MNHNS and CDR2 as SASEGT. CDR3 bases: TGTGCCAGCAACGGACAGGTCCAGGAGACCCAGTACTTC. It encodes CASNGQVQETQYF.

Relative to its sample, this clonotype is medium-sized. This beta chain lies outside the target of a library built for alpha chains; its clone size means little. This chain uses TRBV28 with TRBJ2-1; D remains ambiguous. Germline loops: CDR1 MDHEN, CDR2 SYDVKM. The V and J ends lost 5 bases and 5 bases respectively, with 7 bases between them. The CDR3 is made up of 12 amino acids. The CDR3 sequence is CASSLPNNEQFF. DNA of the CDR3: TGTGCCAGCAGTCTACCCAACAATGAGCAGTTCTTC.

By proportion, this clonotype is medium-sized. The size of this beta chain means little, since it is a stray read in a library made for alpha chains. V is TRBV7-6 and J is TRBJ2-1; 9 bases are a match to TRBD1. J was trimmed by 5 bases and V by 5 bases; bases with no gene match: 7. The germline V gene encodes CDR1 SGHVS and CDR2 FNYEAQ. The CDR3 extends over 15 amino acids. The CDR3 loop reads CASSRSGQGDNEQFF. CDR3 DNA sequence: TGTGCCAGCAGCCGGTCGGGACAGGGAGACAATGAGCAGTTCTTC.

With regard to this clonotype: This beta chain appears as a stray read in a library generated for alpha chains; its size is not informative. V usage is TRBV12-3 or TRBV12-4 and J usage is TRBJ2-7; maybe TRBD1 (6 bases). The CDR3 runs to 14 residues. V lost 4 bases to trimming and J lost 3 bases, with 13 bases between them. CDR3 amino acids: CASSSGTLIYEQYF. The CDR3 region has the DNA TGTGCCAGCAGTTCTGGGACACTCATCTACGAGCAGTACTTC.

This clonotype is deemed medium-sized. The library was built for alpha chains, so this beta chain is an off-target read and its size means little. This sequence joins TRBV6-5 and TRBJ1-5, with 8 bases matching TRBD1. CDR3 size: 14 residues. V lost 6 bases and J lost 2; bases outside the gene matches: 3. Germline CDR1 and CDR2: MNHEY and SVGAGI. The chain's CDR3 is CASRPGGRNQPQHF. As DNA, the CDR3 is TGTGCCAGCAGGCCAGGGGGCCGCAATCAGCCCCAGCATTTT.

The sample holds many counts of this clonotype. In a library made to pick up alpha chains, this beta chain is a stray read with a size that means little. The chain combines TRBV15 with TRBJ2-5; a possible D gene is TRBD2 (5 bases). Trimming took off 1 base at V and 2 bases at J, with 8 bases between the two ends. The CDR3 consists of 14 residues. Germline V lookup: CDR1 LNHNV, CDR2 YYDKDF (reference sequence). The CDR3 sequence is CATSRVQRQETQYF. The CDR3 region has the DNA TGTGCCACCAGCAGAGTCCAGCGGCAAGAGACCCAGTACTTC.

This clonotype was counted ten times or more. A library made for alpha chains picked up this beta chain off target, so its size means little. The chain links TRBV4-1 to TRBJ2-1, with 10 bases aligning to TRBD1. The CDR3 spans 16 residues. Germline V gene sequence: CDR1 MGHRA, CDR2 YSYEKL. V shed 4 bases and J 7 bases; nucleotides not matched to a gene: 10. CDR3: CASSPPPGQGINEQFF. CDR3 bases: TGCGCCAGCAGCCCTCCGCCGGGACAGGGGATTAATGAGCAGTTCTTC.

This clonotype was seen at least ten times. Within a library made for alpha chains, this beta chain is off target, and its count is uninformative. V gene TRBV12-3 or TRBV12-4 combines with J gene TRBJ1-4; TRBD1 aligns across 8 bases. The CDR3 runs 15 residues. CDR3 loop: CADVYVRTGNEKLFF. The CDR3, as DNA: TGTGCAGACGTTTATGTAAGGACAGGGAATGAAAAACTGTTTTTT.

This clonotype came up many times. Being off target in a library aimed at alpha chains, this beta chain has a size of little meaning. The chain uses TRBV27 and TRBJ2-5; 15 bases match TRBD2. V was clipped by 4 bases and J by 6 bases; unmatched bases: 6. Germline V gene lookup returns CDR1 MNHEY and CDR2 SMNVEV (reference sequence). This CDR3 comprises 16 residues. CDR3 sequence reads: CASSSGLAGGRKTQYF. The CDR3 DNA reads TGTGCCAGCAGTTCGGGACTAGCGGGAGGTAGAAAGACCCAGTACTTC.

This clonotype came up many times. This beta chain slipped into a library made for alpha chains as a stray read, so its size is not meaningful. The V and J genes are TRBV5-1 and TRBJ1-3, with D perhaps matching TRBD1 (5 bases). Trimming removed 0 bases from V and 1 base from J, with 5 bases in between. In germline, CDR1 is SGHRS, CDR2 YFSETQ. The CDR3 extends over 14 amino acids. Written as DNA, the CDR3 is TGCGCCAGCAGCTTGGGACAGTCTGGAAACACCATATATTTT. Translated: CASSLGQSGNTIYF.

Many counts were recorded for this clonotype. Within a library made for alpha chains, this beta chain is off target, and its count is uninformative. The V call is TRBV12-2, the J call TRBJ2-3; TRBD2 is the table's D call, not checked against the DNA. TRBV12-2 constitutes a pseudogene. This CDR3 spans 15 amino acids. CDR3 nucleotides: TGTGCAAGTCGCTCCCGGGACTCTAGCACAGATACGCAGTATTTT. This sequence encodes CASRSRDSSTDTQYF.

Many counts were recorded for this clonotype. The library was designed around alpha chains, so this beta chain is a stray read whose abundance carries little weight. V gene TRBV27 combines with J gene TRBJ2-3; 12 bases map to TRBD2. The V segment lost 1 base and the J segment 4 bases; nucleotides outside the gene matches: 6. The CDR3 length is 17 residues. CDR1 MNHEY and CDR2 SMNVEV come from the germline V gene (reference sequence). This CDR3 reads CASSLWLAGGMADTQYF. In nucleotides, the CDR3 is TGTGCCAGCAGTTTATGGCTAGCGGGAGGGATGGCAGATACGCAGTATTTT.

This clonotype appeared many times. Because the library targeted alpha chains, this beta chain is an off-target read whose size means little. This sequence joins TRBV6-5 and TRBJ1-6, with 7 positions matching TRBD1. V trimming: 6 bases; J trimming: 9 bases; junction bases outside the gene matches: 2. The length of the CDR3 is 12 residues. Germline V gives CDR1 MNHEY, CDR2 SVGAGI. As DNA, the CDR3 is TGTGCCAGCAGGGAGGGGGCTTCACCCCTCCACTTT. As protein: CASREGASPLHF.

In its sample, this clonotype was seen many times. Since the library was made to target alpha chains, this beta chain is a stray read and its abundance is not meaningful. The chain joins TRBV6-6 to TRBJ1-1; a possible D gene is TRBD1 (5 bases). The germline V and J ends were trimmed by 8 bases and 4 bases, with 8 bases remaining between them. The CDR3 covers 11 residues. CDR1 is MNHNY and CDR2 is SVGAGI in the germline V gene (reference sequence). In nucleotides, the CDR3 is TGTGCCAGCCGACAGACCACTGAAGCTTTCTTT. Amino acid sequence: CASRQTTEAFF.